The 15 T cell receptor beta chains reported below all come from one sample, sequenced in a study of beta chain features in type 1 diabetes. Study-level points and caveats: TCRB CDR3 length was moderately but significantly reduced in all four CD4+ subsets of Type 1 diabetes patients.

These TCRs are of unknown antigen specificity. The investigators reverse transcribed all of the isolated RNA, so they sequenced expressed TCRB transcripts. Method: immunoSEQ multiplex PCR; TCRdb's copy keeps in-frame clones and lacks some. The table records some 150,000 clones, about 10% of them present only once. Specimen: central memory CD4+ T cells from blood. Receptors originate from a young woman with type 1 diabetes.

The CDR3 nucleotides read TGCGCCAGCAGCCAGGACAGGAACACTGAAGCTTTCTTT. Its protein is CASSQDRNTEAFF. The rearrangement uses TRBV4-1 and TRBJ1-1; a weak D match, TRBD1 (6 bases). V was cut by 3 bases and J by 1 base, with 6 bases left in between. This CDR3 is 13 amino acids long. Per germline, CDR1 MGHRA and CDR2 YSYEKL.

The rearrangement uses TRBV21-1 and TRBJ2-1; the table's D gene call, TRBD2, was not cross checked with the DNA. TRBV21-1 is a pseudogene. CDR3 length equals 16 residues. CDR3 residues: CASSSQTSGSQNEQFF. CDR3 nucleotides: TGTGCCAGCAGCTCTCAGACTAGCGGGAGTCAGAATGAGCAGTTCTTC.

In this sample, this clone turned up a few times. The rearrangement uses TRBV30 and TRBJ1-1; TRBD1 is a possible D gene (6 bases). Germline values: CDR1 GTSNPN, CDR2 SVGIG (reference sequence). The CDR3 extends over 12 amino acids. The V end was cut by 8 bases, the J end by 4 bases, with 14 bases between. The CDR3 sequence: CARRTGSTEAFF. The CDR3 DNA follows: TGTGCCCGACGAACAGGGAGCACTGAAGCTTTCTTT.

The J gene is TRBJ1-4, the V gene TRBV5-6; a possible D gene is TRBD1 (6 bases). V gave up 4 bases and J gave up 8 bases, with 12 bases separating them. From germline, CDR1 is SGHDT and CDR2 YYEEEE. The length of the CDR3 is 13 residues. CDR3 residues: CASSVAGVEKLFF. CDR3 nucleotides: TGTGCCAGCAGCGTTGCAGGGGTCGAAAAACTGTTTTTT.

There are a few counts of this clone. The genes are TRBV19 and TRBJ2-1, with 8 nucleotides matching TRBD2. J gave up 6 bases and V 3 bases, and 13 bases lay outside the gene matches. CDR1 is LNHDA and CDR2 is SQIVND in the germline V gene (reference sequence). The CDR3 extends over 17 amino acids. CDR3 sequence (DNA): TGTGCCAGTAGTATCTTACTAAGCGGGAGATCAGGCAATGAGCAGTTCTTC. This translates into CASSILLSGRSGNEQFF.

This clone was recorded at least ten times. The rearrangement uses TRBV30 and TRBJ2-7; 9 nucleotides align to TRBD1. Germline loops: CDR1 GTSNPN, CDR2 SVGIG (reference sequence). The length of the CDR3 is 13 residues. V shed 4 bases and J 5 bases; nucleotides not matched to a gene: 6. The CDR3 bases are TGTGCCTGGACCGGGACAGGGTATAACGAGCAGTACTTC. Translation gives CAWTGTGYNEQYF.

This clone was seen a few times. J is TRBJ2-7 and V is TRBV30; 9 bases line up with TRBD1. Looked up from germline, CDR1 is GTSNPN and CDR2 is SVGIG (reference sequence). The CDR3 loop spans 13 amino acids. Trimming removed 0 bases from V and 6 bases from J; junction bases left unmatched: 3. CDR3 residues: CAWSVQGAPEQYF. Written as DNA, the CDR3 is TGTGCCTGGAGTGTACAGGGGGCGCCCGAGCAGTACTTC.

This clone was observed at least ten times. The CDR3 DNA is TGCGCCAGCAGAGGGGGAGTCGGGTGGCAAGAGACCCAGTACTTC. This translates into CASRGGVGWQETQYF. The chain employs TRBV5-1 and TRBJ2-5; D may be TRBD1 (6 bases). Deletions cut 5 bases from V and 2 bases from J, with 16 bases between. The CDR3 is 15 amino acids. The germline V gene has CDR1 SGHRS and CDR2 YFSETQ.

This clone was picked up a small number of times. The gene calls are TRBV28 and TRBJ2-3; unclear D gene. The CDR3 length is 12 residues. Trimming removed 8 bases at V and 2 bases at J, with 8 bases between. Per germline, CDR1 MDHEN and CDR2 SYDVKM. The CDR3 bases are TGTGCCAGCCATACAAACACAGATACGCAGTATTTT. Protein sequence: CASHTNTDTQYF. Based on the CDR3 plus reference TRBV28 and TRBJ2-3, the full variable domain is DVKVTQSSRYLVKRTGEKVFLECVQDMDHENMFWYRQDPGLGLRLIYFSYDVKMKEKGDIPEGYSVSREKKERFSLILESASTNQTSMYLCASHTNTDTQYFGPGTRLTVL.

The rearrangement links TRBV28 to TRBJ1-5; D might be TRBD1 (5 bases). CDR3 length: 15 amino acids. V was pared by 1 base and J by 5 bases, with 12 bases between. The V gene's germline CDR1 is MDHEN and CDR2 SYDVKM. Here the CDR3 reads CASSLLGRADQPQHF. DNA of the CDR3: TGTGCCAGCAGTTTATTGGGCAGGGCCGATCAGCCCCAGCATTTT.

This clone was counted many times. The chain employs TRBV28 and TRBJ2-5; TRBD1 matches 9 bases. CDR3 size: 14 residues. The germline V gene encodes CDR1 MDHEN and CDR2 SYDVKM. J gave up 4 bases and V 5 bases, and 5 bases lay outside the gene matches. The CDR3 spells CASSRQGGSETQYF. The DNA for the CDR3 is TGTGCCAGCAGTAGACAGGGGGGTTCAGAGACCCAGTACTTC.

The V gene is TRBV18, the J gene TRBJ1-1; D is uncertain. V lost 0 bases and J 4 bases, leaving 12 bases between the germline ends. The germline V gene encodes CDR1 KGHSH and CDR2 LQKENI. The CDR3 runs to 15 residues. As DNA, the CDR3 is TGTGCCAGCTCACCACCGGCTTCGAGGTTCACTGAAGCTTTCTTT. This encodes CASSPPASRFTEAFF. Supplemented by reference TRBV18 and TRBJ1-1, the full variable domain reads NAGVMQNPRHLVRRRGQEARLRCSPMKGHSHVYWYRQLPEEGLKFMVYLQKENIIDESGMPKERFSAEFPKEGPSILRIQQVVRGDSAAYFCASSPPASRFTEAFFGQGTRLTVV.

This clone was counted only a few times. This chain uses TRBV11-2 with TRBJ1-1, with 9 bases identical to TRBD1. CDR3 length equals 15 residues. The germline gives CDR1 SGHAT, CDR2 FQNNGV. The junction had 6 bases not matched to a gene; V was cut back by 1 base and J by 6 bases. CDR3 loop: CASSLVGGDRAEAFF. CDR3 sequence (DNA): TGTGCCAGCAGCTTAGTAGGAGGGGACAGGGCTGAAGCTTTCTTT.

CDR3 protein: CAWSVMRHTEAFF. In DNA, the CDR3 is TGTGCCTGGAGTGTTATGAGGCACACTGAAGCTTTCTTT. The genes are TRBV30 and TRBJ1-1; no reliable D call. CDR1 GTSNPN and CDR2 SVGIG come from the germline V gene (reference sequence). Trimming removed 0 bases at V and 3 bases at J, with 8 bases between. The CDR3 length is 13 residues.

The chain joins TRBV27 to TRBJ2-1; 14 bases line up with TRBD2. The germline V gene has CDR1 MNHEY and CDR2 SMNVEV (reference sequence). This CDR3 has 16 residues. The ends lost 4 bases at V and 7 bases at J; junction bases unmatched: 6. This CDR3 reads CASSSYGTSGRNEQFF. The CDR3 region has the DNA TGTGCCAGCAGTTCATACGGGACTAGCGGGAGAAATGAGCAGTTCTTC.